What follows are 5 T cell receptor beta chains derived from one specimen sequenced in a study of cytomegalovirus exposure and HLA in healthy donors. 60 Vbeta and 13 Jbeta primers were used in PCR. Profiled with immunoSEQ multiplex PCR; TCRdb holds only in-frame clones, not every one. The sample lists 180,000 or so clones; 82% were seen once. Source material: PBMCs. The receptors derive from a man aged 35 to 55 in good health and CMV-seronegative.

With regard to this clone: Within the sample, other DNA sequences also encode this same CDR3. The gene calls are TRBV28 and TRBJ2-7; 13 bases align to TRBD2. V shed 6 bases and J 3 bases; nucleotides not matched to a gene: 2. Germline assignment: CDR1 MDHEN and CDR2 SYDVKM. The CDR3 loop spans 14 amino acids. As DNA, the CDR3 is TGTGCCAGCAGCCGGACTAGCGGGGGCTACGAGCAGTACTTC. Translation gives CASSRTSGGYEQYF.

The DNA for the CDR3 is TGTGCCAGCAGGACCGGGGGGAACACTGAAGCTTTCTTT. It encodes CASRTGGNTEAFF. The genes are TRBV6-5 and TRBJ1-1, with D perhaps matching TRBD1 (5 bases). The CDR3 length is 13 residues. The V end was cut by 6 bases, the J end by 1 base, with 9 bases between. CDR1 and CDR2 from the germline V gene are MNHEY and SVGAGI.

This clone has more than one count but fewer than ten. V is TRBV4-1 and J is TRBJ2-5; a weak D match, TRBD2 (6 bases). Germline loops: CDR1 MGHRA, CDR2 YSYEKL. The CDR3 sequence is 13 residues long. The V and J ends lost 4 bases and 5 bases respectively, with 11 bases between them. Here the CDR3 reads CASSPSSVETQYF. The CDR3 DNA follows: TGCGCCAGCAGCCCTTCTAGCGTGGAGACCCAGTACTTC.

This chain joins TRBV5-6 and TRBJ1-6, with unresolved D. The V gene lost 3 bases and the J gene lost 9 bases, with 13 bases spanning the gap. The CDR3 loop spans 14 amino acids. Germline loops: CDR1 SGHDT, CDR2 YYEEEE. The DNA for the CDR3 is TGTGCCAGCAGCTCGACGACCCCGGGTTCACCCCTCCACTTT. Its translation is CASSSTTPGSPLHF.

The chain recombines TRBV7-2 with TRBJ1-2; D not certain. This CDR3 region has 14 residues. From germline, CDR1 is SGHTA and CDR2 FQGNSA. V dropped 1 base and J dropped 0 bases, with 6 bases sitting between them. The CDR3: CASSLGGSNYGYTF. The CDR3 DNA is TGTGCCAGCAGCTTAGGAGGTTCTAACTATGGCTACACCTTC.